Listed here are 9 T cell receptor beta chains from one sample, sequenced in a study of T cell responses to AZD1222 COVID-19 vaccine. Produced via immunoSEQ multiplex PCR; TCRdb's table is partial and in-frame only. Of tens of thousands of clones detected, roughly nine tenths appear once; the ten largest clones hold less than 6%. The specimen comprised peripheral blood, sampled 28 days after the second AZD1222 dose. The receptors originated from an adult who received the AZD1222 COVID-19 vaccine.

This clone was seen a single time. The genes are TRBV5-4 and TRBJ1-2; unclear D gene. V shed 0 bases and J shed 2 bases, with 11 bases lying between them. Looked up from germline, CDR1 is SGHNT and CDR2 is YYREEE (reference sequence). The CDR3 totals 15 residues. DNA for the CDR3: TGTGCCAGCAGCTTGGGGGTGGGTTCCAACTATGGCTACACCTTC. It codes for CASSLGVGSNYGYTF.

The chain recombines TRBV5-1 with TRBJ1-2, with a tentative D call TRBD1 (5 bases). Germline CDR1 SGHRS, CDR2 YFSETQ. The length of the CDR3 is 14 residues. Deletions cut 4 bases from V and 1 base from J, with 11 bases between. This CDR3 reads CASSLTTDNYGYTF. The CDR3, as DNA: TGCGCCAGCAGCCTCACGACAGATAACTATGGCTACACCTTC.

This clone was picked up one time. The chain employs TRBV10-3 and TRBJ2-7; 7 bases agree with TRBD1. Germline values: CDR1 ENHRY, CDR2 SYGVKD. The ends lost 4 bases at V and 1 base at J; junction bases unmatched: 4. This CDR3 region has 14 residues. The chain's CDR3 is CAISGPGQSYEQYF. CDR3 bases: TGTGCCATCAGTGGACCGGGACAGTCCTACGAGCAGTACTTC.

About this clone itself: Other DNA sequences in this specimen translate into the identical CDR3. The chain recombines TRBV6-5 with TRBJ1-1, with D unclear. With 7 bases removed from V and 6 bases from J, the gap between germline ends came to 15 bases. Germline V gene lookup returns CDR1 MNHEY and CDR2 SVGAGI. CDR3 size: 13 residues. As DNA, the CDR3 is TGTGCCAGCACCCCGGCGAGTAACTCTGAAGCTTTCTTT. This translates into CASTPASNSEAFF.

The CDR3 reads CASSLSFGTGAATGGYTF. CDR3 nucleotide sequence: TGTGCCAGCAGCTTAAGCTTCGGGACAGGGGCCGCCACCGGGGGCTACACCTTC. The chain recombines TRBV11-2 with TRBJ1-2; 10 bases match TRBD1. V was pared by 2 bases and J by 8 bases, with 17 bases of the junction left unmatched. The CDR3 runs to 18 residues. Germline values: CDR1 SGHAT, CDR2 FQNNGV.

This chain links TRBV18 with TRBJ1-2; no firm D call. V was trimmed by 3 bases and J by 5 bases, leaving 7 bases between them. Germline V gives CDR1 KGHSH, CDR2 LQKENI. The CDR3 has 12 amino acids. The CDR3 DNA is TGTGCCAGCTCACCCGGGGAGTATGGCTACACCTTC. It codes for CASSPGEYGYTF.

The rearrangement uses TRBV19 and TRBJ1-2; 8 bases match TRBD1. The CDR3 covers 13 residues. CDR1 and CDR2 (germline): LNHDA, SQIVND (reference sequence). With 7 bases clipped from V and 6 bases from J, the junction kept 7 bases outside the gene matches. CDR3 residues: CASTTTGVDGYTF. Written as DNA, the CDR3 is TGTGCCAGTACCACGACAGGGGTTGATGGCTACACCTTC. Complete variable domain (other parts from reference TRBV19 and TRBJ1-2): DGGITQSPKYLFRKEGQNVTLSCEQNLNHDAMYWYRQDPGQGLRLIYYSQIVNDFQKGDIAEGYSVSREKKESFPLTVTSAQKNPTAFYLCASTTTGVDGYTFGSGTRLTVV.

The V gene is TRBV5-1, the J gene TRBJ2-1; D is ambiguous. Germline V lookup: CDR1 SGHRS, CDR2 YFSETQ. The V end was cut by 4 bases, the J end by 9 bases, with 11 bases between. The CDR3 has 12 amino acids. The CDR3 coding sequence is TGCGCCAGCAGCCACGAGGCAAGTGAGCAGTTCTTC. It is translated as CASSHEASEQFF. The full variable domain, its missing parts supplied by reference TRBV5-1 and TRBJ2-1, is KAGVTQTPRYLIKTRGQQVTLSCSPISGHRSVSWYQQTPGQGLQFLFEYFSETQRNKGNFPGRFSGRQFSNSRSEMNVSTLELGDSALYLCASSHEASEQFFGPGTRLTVL.

The J gene is TRBJ1-3, the V gene TRBV11-2; D is uncertain. V was pared by 2 bases and J by 0 bases, with 5 bases between. CDR1 and CDR2 from the germline V gene are SGHAT and FQNNGV. This CDR3 has 14 residues. CDR3 bases: TGTGCCAGCAGCTTATTCGACTCTGGAAACACCATATATTTT. Translation: CASSLFDSGNTIYF.